The 11 T cell receptor beta chains listed next were all sequenced from one sample in a study of a mutant IDH1 vaccine in newly diagnosed glioma. No antigens are known for them. Specified time point: week 11, during vaccination. Vaccination comprised doses that each held 300 ug of mutant IDH1 20-mer peptide, plus topical imiquimod. TCRdb's table, derived via immunoSEQ multiplex PCR, lists solely in-frame clones and lacks some. The sample consists of about 52,000 clones, 90% to 95% of them appearing once. The sample consisted of PBMCs, taken from a glioma patient whose treatment included an IDH1 peptide vaccine. These receptors came from a man aged 50-60 years with glioma.

This clone was seen a few times. The chain joins TRBV7-2 to TRBJ2-1, with 14 bases lining up with TRBD2. The CDR3 length is 19 residues. Germline V lookup: CDR1 SGHTA, CDR2 FQGNSA. V lost 7 bases and J lost 7; bases outside the gene matches: 18. CDR3 DNA sequence: TGTGCCAGCACCCAGCCGGGACTAGCGGGAGTTATTGGCCTTAATGAGCAGTTCTTC. Translation gives CASTQPGLAGVIGLNEQFF.

The J gene is TRBJ2-7, the V gene TRBV9, with D possibly being TRBD1 (6 bases). The V and J ends lost 4 bases and 1 base respectively, with 12 bases between them. CDR1 SGDLS and CDR2 YYNGEE come from the germline V gene. The CDR3 consists of 14 residues. Here the CDR3 DNA reads TGTGCCAGCAGCCCCCAGGGGCTTTCCTACGAGCAGTACTTC. It codes for CASSPQGLSYEQYF.

Of note for this clone: One end of the junction varies from germline; a read error may be responsible. The V call is TRBV5-5, the J call TRBJ1-2; D is perhaps TRBD1 (6 bases). The CDR3 contains 15 residues. Germline V gives CDR1 SGHKS, CDR2 YYEKEE (reference sequence). CDR3 region: CASILGRGEGYGYTF. CDR3 nucleotides: TGTGCCAGCATCTTGGGGAGGGGGGAAGGCTATGGCTACACCTTC.

CDR3 amino acids: CASIQDRAMETQYF. CDR3 DNA sequence: TGTGCCAGCATCCAGGACAGGGCGATGGAGACCCAGTACTTC. V and J are TRBV28 and TRBJ2-5; 8 bases map to TRBD1. CDR3 size: 14 residues. J gave up 5 bases and V 7 bases, and 9 bases lay outside the gene matches. The V gene's germline CDR1 is MDHEN and CDR2 SYDVKM. Full variable domain (remainder filled in from reference TRBV28 and TRBJ2-5): DVKVTQSSRYLVKRTGEKVFLECVQDMDHENMFWYRQDPGLGLRLIYFSYDVKMKEKGDIPEGYSVSREKKERFSLILESASTNQTSMYLCASIQDRAMETQYFGPGTRLLVL.

This chain links TRBV27 with TRBJ2-7, with 10 bases that match TRBD1. V was pared by 4 bases and J by 4 bases, with 7 bases of the junction left unmatched. The V gene's germline CDR1 is MNHEY and CDR2 SMNVEV (reference sequence). The CDR3 consists of 15 residues. The CDR3 protein is CASSSPGTGVYEQYF. The DNA for the CDR3 is TGTGCCAGCAGTTCCCCCGGGACAGGGGTGTACGAGCAGTACTTC.

V gene TRBV28 combines with J gene TRBJ2-1, with 9 nucleotides matching TRBD1. The CDR3 runs to 15 residues. The trim removed 7 bases at V and 8 bases at J, leaving 12 bases unmatched. Germline values: CDR1 MDHEN, CDR2 SYDVKM. Written as DNA, the CDR3 is TGTGCCAGCACAGGGGGGACAGGGCTTCGAGATGAGCAGTTCTTC. This encodes CASTGGTGLRDEQFF.

J is TRBJ2-3 and V is TRBV19; possible D gene TRBD2, 5 bases. Germline lookup yields CDR1 LNHDA and CDR2 SQIVND (reference sequence). The CDR3 runs to 13 residues. Trimming removed 6 bases from V and 7 bases from J, with 14 bases in between. The CDR3 spells CASSQPGSNTQYF. In DNA, the CDR3 is TGTGCCAGTAGCCAACCGGGATCCAATACGCAGTATTTT.

The chain has TRBV7-9 and TRBJ1-2, with D possibly being TRBD1 (6 bases). The CDR3 is 16 residues long. Trimming pared 5 bases from V and 9 bases from J, leaving 25 bases between. Germline V lookup: CDR1 SEHNR, CDR2 FQNEAQ (reference sequence). This CDR3 reads CASSLPPGRGRGSYTF. The CDR3 DNA reads TGTGCCAGCAGCCTACCCCCGGGCAGGGGTAGAGGAAGCTACACCTTC. Together with reference TRBV7-9 and TRBJ1-2, the CDR3 gives the full variable domain: DTGVSQNPRHKITKRGQNVTFRCDPISEHNRLYWYRQTLGQGPEFLTYFQNEAQLEKSRLLSDRFSAERPKGSFSTLEIQRTEQGDSAMYLCASSLPPGRGRGSYTFGSGTRLTVV.

This clone was seen just once. The chain combines TRBV11-2 with TRBJ2-5; no clear D. There are 14 residues in the CDR3. V lost 5 bases to trimming and J lost 5 bases, with 15 bases between them. Germline lookup yields CDR1 SGHAT and CDR2 FQNNGV. The DNA of the CDR3 is TGTGCCAGCAGCCCTGACATTACTTGGGAGACCCAGTACTTC. This encodes CASSPDITWETQYF.

V and J are TRBV7-9 and TRBJ2-4; 8 bases are shared with TRBD2. The trim removed 1 base at V and 7 bases at J, leaving 6 bases unmatched. The V gene's germline CDR1 is SEHNR and CDR2 FQNEAQ (reference sequence). The CDR3 is made up of 15 amino acids. CDR3 sequence reads: CASSLVRGGRNIQYF. The CDR3 DNA is TGTGCCAGCAGCTTAGTCCGGGGGGGCCGGAACATTCAGTACTTC. The full variable domain, with the rest looked up from reference TRBV7-9 and TRBJ2-4, is DTGVSQNPRHKITKRGQNVTFRCDPISEHNRLYWYRQTLGQGPEFLTYFQNEAQLEKSRLLSDRFSAERPKGSFSTLEIQRTEQGDSAMYLCASSLVRGGRNIQYFGAGTRLSVL.

The J gene is TRBJ2-4, the V gene TRBV5-4, with TRBD2 identical over 14 bases. The CDR3 spans 17 residues. CDR1 and CDR2 (germline): SGHNT, YYREEE (reference sequence). J gave up 6 bases and V 4 bases, and 9 bases lay outside the gene matches. CDR3 coding DNA: TGTGCCAGCAGCCTAGGGACTAGCGGGAGAGTAAGAAACATTCAGTACTTC. Amino acid sequence: CASSLGTSGRVRNIQYF.